This TCR beta chain appears in the sequencing data of a study of blood T cell repertoires in COVID-19. Produced via immunoSEQ multiplex PCR; TCRdb's table is partial and in-frame only. The sample shows about 82,000 clones, around four fifths of them seen only once. The ends were cut back, 5 bases at V and 3 bases at J, with 8 bases in the middle. Germline V lookup: CDR1 SGHNT, CDR2 YENEEA. CDR3 length equals 12 residues. The chain links TRBV11-3 to TRBJ2-7; D perhaps matches TRBD1 (5 bases). Sequences were obtained from peripheral blood. The TCR comes from a man between 60 and 75 years old with COVID-19, enrolled during active disease. The CDR3 DNA reads as TGTGCCAGCAGCCTTGACAGCTACGAGCAGTACTTC. Its translation: CASSLDSYEQYF.